Shown below are 4 T cell receptor beta chains from a single sample sequenced in a study of shared clonotypes between healthy human individuals. Sequencing used immunoSEQ multiplex PCR; TCRdb keeps in-frame clones, though not all of them. This table has fewer than 1.6 million clones, 98% to 99% appearing once. The specimen was naive CD4+ T cells sorted from blood. Subset described: CD45RA+ positively selected. The origin of the receptors is a man younger than 40 in good health.

This clone was counted once. The gene calls are TRBV9 and TRBJ2-5; TRBD1 aligns across 9 bases. The V segment lost 4 bases and the J segment 3 bases; nucleotides outside the gene matches: 13. Looked up from germline, CDR1 is SGDLS and CDR2 is YYNGEE. The length of the CDR3 is 17 residues. CDR3 bases: TGTGCCAGCAGCCCCGGGACAGGGTATGGGGGGAAAGAGACCCAGTACTTC. Its translation: CASSPGTGYGGKETQYF.

The chain carries TRBV11-2 and TRBJ2-1, with D perhaps being TRBD1 or TRBD2 (5 bases each). Germline V gene sequence: CDR1 SGHAT, CDR2 FQNNGV. Trimming cost V 5 bases and J 0 bases, with 14 bases left between them. There are 16 residues in the CDR3. The CDR3 spells CASSVRDASSYNEQFF. Here the CDR3 DNA reads TGTGCCAGCAGCGTCCGGGACGCGAGCTCCTACAATGAGCAGTTCTTC.

The V and J genes are TRBV11-1 and TRBJ2-1; a weak D match, TRBD1 (6 bases). Trimming removed 5 bases at V and 8 bases at J, with 13 bases between. Germline V gives CDR1 SGHAT, CDR2 FQDESV (reference sequence). The CDR3 runs 13 residues. This chain's CDR3 is CASSPQGLDEQFF. CDR3 in DNA: TGTGCCAGCAGCCCTCAGGGGTTGGATGAGCAGTTCTTC.

This chain connects TRBV29-1 to TRBJ2-1; the D gene is possibly TRBD2 (5 bases). The CDR3 is 12 residues long. The V end was cut by 4 bases, the J end by 14 bases, with 18 bases between. CDR1 and CDR2 (germline): SQVTM, ANQGSEA. The CDR3 loop is CSVASSIAGEFF. The CDR3 nucleotides read TGCAGCGTTGCGTCCTCCATCGCCGGGGAGTTCTTC.